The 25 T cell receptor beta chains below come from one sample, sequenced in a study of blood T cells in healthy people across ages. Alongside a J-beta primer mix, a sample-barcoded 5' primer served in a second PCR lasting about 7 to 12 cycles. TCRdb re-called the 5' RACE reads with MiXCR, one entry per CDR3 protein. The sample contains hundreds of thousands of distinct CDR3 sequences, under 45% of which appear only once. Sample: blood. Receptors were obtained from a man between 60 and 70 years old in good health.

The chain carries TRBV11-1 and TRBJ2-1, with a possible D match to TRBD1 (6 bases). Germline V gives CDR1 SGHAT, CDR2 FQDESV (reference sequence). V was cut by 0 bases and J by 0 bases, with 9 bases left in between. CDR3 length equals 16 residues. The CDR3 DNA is TGTGCCAGCAGCTTAGCGTGGGGGCACTCCTACAATGAGCAGTTCTTC. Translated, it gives CASSLAWGHSYNEQFF. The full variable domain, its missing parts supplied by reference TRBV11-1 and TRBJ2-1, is EAEVAQSPRYKITEKSQAVAFWCDPISGHATLYWYRQILGQGPELLVQFQDESVVDDSQLPKDRFSAERLKGVDSTLKIQPAELGDSAMYLCASSLAWGHSYNEQFFGPGTRLTVL.

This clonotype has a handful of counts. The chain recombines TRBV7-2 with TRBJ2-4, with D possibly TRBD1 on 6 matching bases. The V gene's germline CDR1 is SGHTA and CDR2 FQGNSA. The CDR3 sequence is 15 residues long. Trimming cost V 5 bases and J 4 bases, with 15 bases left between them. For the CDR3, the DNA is TGTGCCAGCAGCACGACAGGTTTTGGGAAAAACATTCAGTACTTC. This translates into CASSTTGFGKNIQYF.

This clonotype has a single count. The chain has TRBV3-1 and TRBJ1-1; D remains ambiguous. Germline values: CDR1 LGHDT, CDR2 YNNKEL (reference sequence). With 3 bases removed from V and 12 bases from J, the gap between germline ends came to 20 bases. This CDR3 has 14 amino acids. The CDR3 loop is CASSQDAGGVATFF. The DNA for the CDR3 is TGTGCCAGCAGCCAGGATGCCGGCGGTGTCGCGACTTTCTTT.

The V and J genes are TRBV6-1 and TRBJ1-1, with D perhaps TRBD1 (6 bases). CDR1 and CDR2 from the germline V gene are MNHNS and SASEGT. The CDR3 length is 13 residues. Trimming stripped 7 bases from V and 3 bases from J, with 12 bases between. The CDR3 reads CASTRRQDTEAFF. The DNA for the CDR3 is TGTGCCAGCACCCGCCGACAGGACACTGAAGCTTTCTTT.

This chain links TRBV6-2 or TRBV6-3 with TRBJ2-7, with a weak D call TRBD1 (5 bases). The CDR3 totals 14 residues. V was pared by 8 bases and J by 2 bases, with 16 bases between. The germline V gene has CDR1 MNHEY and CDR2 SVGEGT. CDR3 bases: TGTGCCAGCTGGGAAAGGGGCGCAACCTACGAGCAGTACTTC. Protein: CASWERGATYEQYF.

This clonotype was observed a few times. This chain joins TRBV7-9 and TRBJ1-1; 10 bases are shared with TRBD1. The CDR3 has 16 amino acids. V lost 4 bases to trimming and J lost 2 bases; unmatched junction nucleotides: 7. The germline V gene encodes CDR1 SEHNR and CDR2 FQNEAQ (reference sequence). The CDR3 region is CASSYRTGGINTEAFF. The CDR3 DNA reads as TGTGCCAGCAGCTATCGGACAGGGGGGATCAACACTGAAGCTTTCTTT.

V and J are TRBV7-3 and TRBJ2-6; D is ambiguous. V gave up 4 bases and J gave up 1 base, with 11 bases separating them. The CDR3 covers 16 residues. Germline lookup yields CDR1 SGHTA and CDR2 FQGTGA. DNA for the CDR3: TGTGCCAGCAGCTCCAGCTCAGGATCTGGGGCCAACGTCCTGACTTTC. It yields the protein CASSSSSGSGANVLTF.

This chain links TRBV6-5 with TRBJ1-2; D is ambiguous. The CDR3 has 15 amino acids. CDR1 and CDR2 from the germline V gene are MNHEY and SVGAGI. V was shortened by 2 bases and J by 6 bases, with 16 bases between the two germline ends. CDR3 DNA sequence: TGTGCCAGCAGTTACAGGGTACCTGGGGTTGATGGCTACACCTTC. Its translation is CASSYRVPGVDGYTF.

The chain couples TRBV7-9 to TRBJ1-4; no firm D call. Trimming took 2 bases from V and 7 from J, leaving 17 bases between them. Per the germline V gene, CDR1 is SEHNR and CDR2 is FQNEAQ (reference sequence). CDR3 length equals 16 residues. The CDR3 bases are TGTGCCAGCAGCTTATATAGATCCCCCGCTGGTGAAAAACTGTTTTTT. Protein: CASSLYRSPAGEKLFF.

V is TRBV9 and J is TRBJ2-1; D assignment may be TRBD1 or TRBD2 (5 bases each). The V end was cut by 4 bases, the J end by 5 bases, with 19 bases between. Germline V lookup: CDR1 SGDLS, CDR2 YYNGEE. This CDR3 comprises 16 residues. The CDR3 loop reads CASSPSLLRGDNEQFF. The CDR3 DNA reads TGTGCCAGCAGCCCCTCGTTGCTCAGAGGGGACAATGAGCAGTTCTTC.

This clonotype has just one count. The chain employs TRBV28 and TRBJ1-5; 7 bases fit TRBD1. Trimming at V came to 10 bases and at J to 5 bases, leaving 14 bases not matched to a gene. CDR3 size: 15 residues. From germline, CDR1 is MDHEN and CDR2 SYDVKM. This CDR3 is CATRGQGGGYQPQHF. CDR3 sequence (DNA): TGTGCCACTCGAGGGCAGGGGGGCGGGTATCAGCCCCAGCATTTT.

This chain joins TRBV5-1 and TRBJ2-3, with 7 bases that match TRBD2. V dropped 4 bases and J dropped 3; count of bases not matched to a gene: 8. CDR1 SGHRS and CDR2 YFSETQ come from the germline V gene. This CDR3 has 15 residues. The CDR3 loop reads CASSRSGEITDTQYF. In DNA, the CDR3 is TGCGCCAGCAGCCGAAGCGGGGAGATTACAGATACGCAGTATTTT. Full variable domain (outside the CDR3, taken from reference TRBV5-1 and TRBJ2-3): KAGVTQTPRYLIKTRGQQVTLSCSPISGHRSVSWYQQTPGQGLQFLFEYFSETQRNKGNFPGRFSGRQFSNSRSEMNVSTLELGDSALYLCASSRSGEITDTQYFGPGTRLTVL.

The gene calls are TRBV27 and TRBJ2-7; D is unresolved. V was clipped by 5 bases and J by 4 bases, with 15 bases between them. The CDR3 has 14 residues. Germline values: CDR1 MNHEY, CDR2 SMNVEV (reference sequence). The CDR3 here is CASSEQKARYEQYF. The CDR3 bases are TGTGCCAGCAGTGAACAGAAGGCGCGATACGAGCAGTACTTC.

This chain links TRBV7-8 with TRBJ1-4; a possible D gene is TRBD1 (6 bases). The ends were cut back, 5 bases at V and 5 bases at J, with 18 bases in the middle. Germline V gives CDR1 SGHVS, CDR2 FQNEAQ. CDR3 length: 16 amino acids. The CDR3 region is CASSLSRRQENEKLFF. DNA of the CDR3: TGTGCCAGCAGCCTAAGCCGGAGACAGGAGAATGAAAAACTGTTTTTT. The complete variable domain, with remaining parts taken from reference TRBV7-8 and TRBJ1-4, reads GAGVSQSPRYKVAKRGQDVALRCDPISGHVSLFWYQQALGQGPEFLTYFQNEAQLDKSGLPSDRFFAERPEGSVSTLKIQRTQQEDSAVYLCASSLSRRQENEKLFFGSGTQLSVL.

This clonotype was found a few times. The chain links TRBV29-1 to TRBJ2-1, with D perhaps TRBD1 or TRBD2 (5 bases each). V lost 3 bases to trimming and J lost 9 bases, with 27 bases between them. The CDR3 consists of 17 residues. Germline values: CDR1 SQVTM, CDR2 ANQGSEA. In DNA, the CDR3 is TGCAGCGTTGATCTGGGGGTGGAACTCCTACAACGCGGTGAGCAGTTCTTC. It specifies CSVDLGVELLQRGEQFF.

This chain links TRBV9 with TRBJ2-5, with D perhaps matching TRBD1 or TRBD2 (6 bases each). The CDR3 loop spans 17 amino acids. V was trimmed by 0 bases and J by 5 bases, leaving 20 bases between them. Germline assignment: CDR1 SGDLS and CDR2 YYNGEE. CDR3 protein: CASSVVGGVEGSETQYF. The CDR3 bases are TGTGCCAGCAGCGTAGTGGGGGGCGTCGAGGGCTCGGAGACCCAGTACTTC.

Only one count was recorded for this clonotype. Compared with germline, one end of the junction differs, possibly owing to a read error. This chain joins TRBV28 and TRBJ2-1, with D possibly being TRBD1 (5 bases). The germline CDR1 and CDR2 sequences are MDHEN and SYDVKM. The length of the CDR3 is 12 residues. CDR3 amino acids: CAGSFKGNEQFF. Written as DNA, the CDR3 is TGTGCCGGCAGTTTCAAGGGGAATGAGCAGTTCTTC.

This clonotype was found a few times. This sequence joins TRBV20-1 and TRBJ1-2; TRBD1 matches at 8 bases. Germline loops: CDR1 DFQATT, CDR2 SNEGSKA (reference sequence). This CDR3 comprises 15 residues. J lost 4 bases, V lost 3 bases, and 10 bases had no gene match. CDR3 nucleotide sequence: TGCAGTGCTAGCCCCGGACAGGGAATCTCCTATGGCTACACCTTC. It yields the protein CSASPGQGISYGYTF.

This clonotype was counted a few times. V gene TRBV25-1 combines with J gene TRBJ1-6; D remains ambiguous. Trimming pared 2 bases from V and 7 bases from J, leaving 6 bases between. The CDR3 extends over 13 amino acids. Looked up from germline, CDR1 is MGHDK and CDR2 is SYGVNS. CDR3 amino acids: CASSEQFNSPLHF. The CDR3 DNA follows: TGTGCCAGCAGTGAACAGTTCAATTCACCCCTCCACTTT.

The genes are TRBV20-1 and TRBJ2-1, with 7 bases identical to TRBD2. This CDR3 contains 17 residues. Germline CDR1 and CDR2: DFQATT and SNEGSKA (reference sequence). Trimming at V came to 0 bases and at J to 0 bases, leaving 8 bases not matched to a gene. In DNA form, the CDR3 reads TGCAGTGCTAGAGATCCTCGAACTAGCGCCTCCTACAATGAGCAGTTCTTC. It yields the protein CSARDPRTSASYNEQFF.

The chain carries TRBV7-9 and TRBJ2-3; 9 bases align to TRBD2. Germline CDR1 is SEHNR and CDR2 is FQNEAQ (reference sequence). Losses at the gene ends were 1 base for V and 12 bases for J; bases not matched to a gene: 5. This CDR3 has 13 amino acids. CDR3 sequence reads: CASSLGSGGLQYF. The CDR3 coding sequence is TGTGCCAGCAGCTTAGGTAGCGGGGGACTTCAGTATTTT.

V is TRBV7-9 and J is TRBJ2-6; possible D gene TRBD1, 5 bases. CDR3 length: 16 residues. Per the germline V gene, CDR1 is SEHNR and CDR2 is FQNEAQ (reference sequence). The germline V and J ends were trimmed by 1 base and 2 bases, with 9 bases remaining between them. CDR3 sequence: CASSLVPGPGANVLTF. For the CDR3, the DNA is TGTGCCAGCAGCTTAGTCCCAGGGCCTGGGGCCAACGTCCTGACTTTC. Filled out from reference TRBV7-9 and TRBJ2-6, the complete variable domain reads DTGVSQNPRHKITKRGQNVTFRCDPISEHNRLYWYRQTLGQGPEFLTYFQNEAQLEKSRLLSDRFSAERPKGSFSTLEIQRTEQGDSAMYLCASSLVPGPGANVLTFGAGSRLTVL.

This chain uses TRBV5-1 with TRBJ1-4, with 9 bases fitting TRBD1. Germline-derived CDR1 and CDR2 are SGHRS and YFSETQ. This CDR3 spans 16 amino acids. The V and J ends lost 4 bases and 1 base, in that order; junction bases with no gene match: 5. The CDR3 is CASSLTGGGTNEKLFF. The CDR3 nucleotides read TGCGCCAGCAGCCTTACAGGGGGCGGAACTAATGAAAAACTGTTTTTT.

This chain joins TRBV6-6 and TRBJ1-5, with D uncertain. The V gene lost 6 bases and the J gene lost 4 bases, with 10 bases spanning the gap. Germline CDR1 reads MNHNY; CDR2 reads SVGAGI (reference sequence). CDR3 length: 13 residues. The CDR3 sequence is CASSQTANQPQHF. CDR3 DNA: TGTGCCAGCAGCCAAACAGCTAATCAGCCCCAGCATTTT.

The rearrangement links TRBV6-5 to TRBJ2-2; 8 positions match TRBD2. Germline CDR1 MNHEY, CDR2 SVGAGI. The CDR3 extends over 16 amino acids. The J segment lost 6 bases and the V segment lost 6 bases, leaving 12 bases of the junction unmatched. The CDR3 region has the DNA TGTGCCAGCAGAGTCTCGGGGGGGGCTGGAGCCGGGGAGCTGTTTTTT. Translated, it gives CASRVSGGAGAGELFF.